The 22 T cell receptor beta chains below come from one sample, sequenced in a study of blood T cell repertoires in COVID-19. Measured with immunoSEQ multiplex PCR; TCRdb has only the in-frame clones, and not every one. The sample carries 250,000 to 300,000 clones, around 90% recorded once. Sequencing input: PBMCs or T cells enriched from blood (not recorded which). These receptors were taken from a woman aged 35 to 49 with acute COVID-19.

The J gene is TRBJ1-3, the V gene TRBV7-2; tentatively, D is TRBD1 (5 bases). The germline V and J ends were trimmed by 1 base and 0 bases, with 10 bases remaining between them. Germline values: CDR1 SGHTA, CDR2 FQGNSA. The CDR3 sequence is 16 residues long. The CDR3 nucleotides are TGTGCCAGCAGCTTAGTCGGCCAGGGCTCTGGAAACACCATATATTTT. Its protein product is CASSLVGQGSGNTIYF.

As to this clone: At the DNA level, this CDR3 is encoded by other sequences in the same sample as well. This chain connects TRBV4-1 to TRBJ1-5; weak D call: TRBD1 (5 bases). The CDR3 runs 16 residues. Germline assignment: CDR1 MGHRA and CDR2 YSYEKL. The V end lost 0 bases, the J end lost 7 bases, and 16 bases lay between the germline ends. The CDR3 sequence: CASSQDLGVGGQPQHF. The CDR3 DNA reads as TGCGCCAGCAGCCAAGATCTGGGGGTGGGGGGGCAGCCCCAGCATTTT.

The chain uses TRBV18 and TRBJ1-5; perhaps TRBD1 as D (6 bases). Germline V gene data show CDR1 as KGHSH and CDR2 as LQKENI. The CDR3 covers 14 residues. V gave up 4 bases and J gave up 3 bases, with 10 bases separating them. The CDR3 is CASSQGQYNQPQHF. CDR3 nucleotides: TGTGCCAGCTCACAAGGACAGTACAATCAGCCCCAGCATTTT.

The chain couples TRBV27 to TRBJ1-4; D is unclear. The CDR3 is 14 amino acids. Trimming pared 3 bases from V and 4 bases from J, leaving 9 bases between. Germline CDR1 and CDR2: MNHEY and SMNVEV (reference sequence). The CDR3: CASSFGGVNEKLFF. Here the CDR3 DNA reads TGTGCCAGCAGTTTTGGCGGCGTTAATGAAAAACTGTTTTTT.

The chain uses TRBV19 and TRBJ1-4, with a possible D match to TRBD1 (5 bases). V was clipped by 5 bases and J by 8 bases, with 21 bases between them. The germline V gene encodes CDR1 LNHDA and CDR2 SQIVND (reference sequence). CDR3 length: 16 amino acids. The CDR3 nucleotides read TGTGCCAGTAGTCCCTCGTCCAGACTCCGGGGGGAAAAACTGTTTTTT. As protein: CASSPSSRLRGEKLFF.

This chain links TRBV2 with TRBJ1-2; maybe TRBD1 (5 bases). CDR3 length equals 14 residues. V lost 6 bases and J 0 bases, leaving 11 bases between the germline ends. The germline gives CDR1 SNHLY, CDR2 FYNNEI. CDR3 DNA: TGTGCCAGCAGCGACCCGACAGCTAACTATGGCTACACCTTC. It translates to CASSDPTANYGYTF.

Note on this clone: The identical CDR3 is also encoded by other nucleotide sequences in the sample. This chain joins TRBV18 and TRBJ2-7; 9 positions match TRBD1. J lost 2 bases, V lost 6 bases, and 5 bases had no gene match. Germline assignment: CDR1 KGHSH and CDR2 LQKENI. CDR3 length equals 14 residues. Written as DNA, the CDR3 is TGTGCCAGCTCGGAGGACAGGGGTGCCTACGAGCAGTACTTC. It is translated as CASSEDRGAYEQYF.

The V call is TRBV9, the J call TRBJ1-3; 7 nucleotides agree with TRBD1. Germline V gene sequence: CDR1 SGDLS, CDR2 YYNGEE. CDR3 length equals 16 residues. V lost 3 bases to trimming and J lost 0 bases; unmatched junction nucleotides: 6. CDR3 amino acids: CASSAGQVSSGNTIYF. CDR3 sequence (DNA): TGTGCCAGCAGCGCCGGACAGGTTTCCTCTGGAAACACCATATATTTT.

V usage is TRBV3-1 (or the pseudogene TRBV3-2) and J usage is TRBJ2-1; D perhaps matches TRBD1 (5 bases). Trimming removed 2 bases at V and 6 bases at J, with 11 bases between. CDR1 LGHDT and CDR2 YNNKEL come from the germline V gene (reference sequence). This CDR3 region has 14 residues. DNA for the CDR3: TGTGCCAGCAGCCAAAAGGGGTACCCCAATGAGCAGTTCTTC. This codes for CASSQKGYPNEQFF.

CDR3 amino acids: CASSRGQVNTEAFF. In DNA, the CDR3 is TGTGCCAGCAGTCGGGGACAAGTGAACACTGAAGCTTTCTTT. The chain has TRBV6-5 and TRBJ1-1, with D perhaps matching TRBD1 (6 bases). Germline V lookup: CDR1 MNHEY, CDR2 SVGAGI. CDR3 size: 14 residues. The V end lost 5 bases, the J end lost 0 bases, and 10 bases lay between the germline ends.

The chain uses TRBV24-1 and TRBJ2-2; 9 bases line up with TRBD1. The CDR3 sequence is 14 residues long. The J segment lost 3 bases and the V segment lost 5 bases, leaving 0 bases of the junction unmatched. CDR1 KGHDR and CDR2 SFDVKD come from the germline V gene. The CDR3 is CATSGDRDTGELFF. The CDR3 region has the DNA TGTGCCACCAGTGGGGACAGGGACACCGGGGAGCTGTTTTTT.

The chain couples TRBV6-5 to TRBJ2-7; 7 bases match TRBD1. CDR1 and CDR2 from the germline V gene are MNHEY and SVGAGI. This CDR3 comprises 14 residues. Germline trimming cut 6 bases from V and 3 bases from J; bases unmatched to any gene: 8. The CDR3 spells CASSPRGQSYEQYF. CDR3 DNA: TGTGCCAGCAGCCCACGGGGACAGAGCTACGAGCAGTACTTC.

This chain joins TRBV7-8 and TRBJ2-7; 12 bases fit TRBD1. Germline V CDR1 and CDR2: SGHVS, FQNEAQ. J was trimmed by 5 bases and V by 6 bases; bases with no gene match: 5. The CDR3 loop spans 14 amino acids. DNA of the CDR3: TGTGCCAGCAGGTCCGGGACAGGGGGCAACGAGCAGTACTTC. Encoded protein: CASRSGTGGNEQYF.

The CDR3 DNA reads TGTGCCAGCAGTTTAGGAGGAGTGACTGAAGCTTTCTTT. This sequence encodes CASSLGGVTEAFF. The chain joins TRBV12-3 or TRBV12-4 to TRBJ1-1; D not certain. There are 13 residues in the CDR3. V shed 1 base and J shed 5 bases, with 8 bases lying between them.

The chain recombines TRBV7-2 with TRBJ1-1; D is uncertain. Germline values: CDR1 SGHTA, CDR2 FQGNSA. Trimming cost V 1 base and J 0 bases, with 9 bases left between them. The CDR3 consists of 15 residues. The CDR3 sequence: CASSLDRFMNTEAFF. CDR3 bases: TGTGCCAGCAGCTTAGATCGTTTTATGAACACTGAAGCTTTCTTT.

The V call is TRBV11-3, the J call TRBJ1-1, with D perhaps TRBD1 (6 bases). Per germline, CDR1 SGHNT and CDR2 YENEEA. The CDR3 contains 15 residues. V was shortened by 3 bases and J by 5 bases, with 16 bases between the two germline ends. CDR3 sequence: CASSFYRAGGTEAFF. CDR3 coding DNA: TGTGCCAGCAGCTTCTACAGGGCGGGGGGGACTGAAGCTTTCTTT.

The chain joins TRBV28 to TRBJ2-3; possible D gene TRBD2, 6 bases. CDR1 is MDHEN, CDR2 SYDVKM, per germline. The CDR3 length is 16 residues. V lost 4 bases and J 2 bases, leaving 16 bases between the germline ends. The CDR3 protein is CASSSSKAGTTDTQYF. The CDR3, as DNA: TGTGCCAGCAGTTCATCCAAAGCGGGTACCACAGATACGCAGTATTTT.

The J gene is TRBJ2-2, the V gene TRBV5-6, with TRBD1 matching 12 bases. The CDR3 has 16 residues. CDR1 and CDR2 from the germline V gene are SGHDT and YYEEEE. Trimming cost V 2 bases and J 4 bases; bases outside gene matches: 3. For the CDR3, the DNA is TGTGCCAGCAGCTTCCTGGGACAGGGGGCCACCGGGGAGCTGTTTTTT. Translation: CASSFLGQGATGELFF.

Only one count was recorded for this clone. The chain uses TRBV21-1 and TRBJ2-6; TRBD1 reflects the table's D call only, with no check against the DNA. TRBV21-1 counts as a pseudogene. The CDR3 covers 19 residues. The CDR3 sequence is CASSPSPGRGTSGANVLTF. The CDR3 nucleotides read TGTGCCAGCAGCCCCTCACCGGGCAGGGGTACATCTGGGGCCAACGTCCTGACTTTC.

The table lists this clone with a count of one. Other DNA sequences within the sample encode an identical CDR3. The chain carries TRBV18 and TRBJ2-3; TRBD2 matches at 8 bases. The CDR3 runs to 14 residues. Germline V gene sequence: CDR1 KGHSH, CDR2 LQKENI. V shed 3 bases, J shed 4 bases, and the junction held 3 bases outside the gene matches. The CDR3 loop reads CASSPVLAADTQYF. CDR3 sequence (DNA): TGTGCCAGCTCACCCGTACTAGCGGCAGATACGCAGTATTTT.

As to this clone: Germline and junction disagree at one end, which may indicate a read error. J is TRBJ2-7 and V is TRBV7-9; tentatively, D is TRBD1 (7 bases). The CDR3 consists of 12 residues. Germline CDR1 reads SEHNR; CDR2 reads FQNEAQ (reference sequence). The CDR3 sequence: CASSLSTGEVQF. Written as DNA, the CDR3 is TGTGCCAGCAGCCTATCTACAGGGGAGGTTCAGTTC.

The chain is built from TRBV30 and TRBJ1-3, with a tentative D call TRBD1 (6 bases). From germline, CDR1 is GTSNPN and CDR2 SVGIG (reference sequence). V dropped 0 bases and J dropped 4 bases, with 16 bases sitting between them. The CDR3 is 16 residues long. The CDR3 here is CAWSVFAGAGGNTIYF. For the CDR3, the DNA is TGTGCCTGGAGTGTCTTTGCGGGGGCCGGAGGAAACACCATATATTTT.